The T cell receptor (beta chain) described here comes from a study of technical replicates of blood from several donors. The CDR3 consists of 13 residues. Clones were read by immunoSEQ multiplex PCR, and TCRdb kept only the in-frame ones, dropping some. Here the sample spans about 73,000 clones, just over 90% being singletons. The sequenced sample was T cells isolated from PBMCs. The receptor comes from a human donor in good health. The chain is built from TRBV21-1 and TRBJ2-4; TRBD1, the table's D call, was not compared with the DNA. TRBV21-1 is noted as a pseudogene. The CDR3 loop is CASQRDRVDIQYF. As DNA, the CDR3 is TGTGCCAGCCAAAGGGACAGGGTCGACATTCAGTACTTC.